The clone carrying this T cell receptor (beta chain) was recorded at least ten times. Blood draws occurred at baseline, cycle 4 day 1, and cycle 7 day 1. Clones were read by immunoSEQ multiplex PCR, and TCRdb kept only the in-frame ones, dropping some. The sample holds some 35,000 clones, approximately 76% seen once. The entry originates in a study of OX40 agonist ivuxolimab in advanced cancers. Across the study: At under 85% male, the cohort had a mean age of about 55 years, ranging from about 23 to 80. Three patients responded partially, comprising one with hepatocellular carcinoma and two with cutaneous melanoma.

Per germline, CDR1 LNHDA and CDR2 SQIVND (reference sequence). The CDR3 is 13 amino acids. J lost 6 bases, V lost 3 bases, and 4 bases had no gene match. The sequence derives from an adult with an advanced solid tumor such as melanoma, head and neck, liver or kidney cancer. The sequencing used CD4+ or CD8+ T cells sorted from blood, collected in a trial of the OX40 agonist ivuxolimab. V is TRBV19 and J is TRBJ1-1; 7 nucleotides match TRBD1. The CDR3 DNA sequence: TGTGCCAGTAGTATCGACAGGGATTCTGAAGCTTTCTTT. It encodes CASSIDRDSEAFF.